The 29 T cell receptor beta chains below come from one sample, sequenced in a study of chemoradiotherapy in HPV16-positive cancers. Assay: immunoSEQ multiplex PCR; the TCRdb copy retains only in-frame clones and omits some. Among some 5,900 clones listed, around 80% were seen once. Sequences were derived from tumor tissue, sampled from a patient who underwent chemoradiotherapy. These receptors were obtained from a human donor with HPV-associated anogenital cancer.

The chain joins TRBV6-6 to TRBJ2-7; D may be TRBD2 (6 bases). V was shortened by 6 bases and J by 0 bases, with 12 bases between the two germline ends. CDR3 length: 14 amino acids. Germline loops: CDR1 MNHNY, CDR2 SVGAGI (reference sequence). This chain's CDR3 is CASRARGDSYEQYF. CDR3 sequence (DNA): TGTGCCAGCAGGGCGCGGGGTGACTCCTACGAGCAGTACTTC.

This chain joins TRBV28 and TRBJ1-5, with D maybe TRBD1 (5 bases). Germline V gene data show CDR1 as MDHEN and CDR2 as SYDVKM. The CDR3 is 16 residues long. V gave up 4 bases and J gave up 1 base, with 14 bases separating them. Here the CDR3 DNA reads TGTGCCAGCAGTTCGGGGGGGAAGGGAAGCAATCAGCCCCAGCATTTT. It yields the protein CASSSGGKGSNQPQHF.

The rearrangement links TRBV6-1 to TRBJ1-2, with D unresolved. In germline, CDR1 is MNHNS, CDR2 SASEGT. Trimming shortened V by 1 base and J by 8 bases, and 11 bases separated the two germline ends. This CDR3 is 13 amino acids long. This CDR3 is CASSEGPAVGYTF. The CDR3 DNA reads TGTGCCAGCAGTGAAGGGCCCGCCGTCGGCTACACCTTC.

The chain employs TRBV19 and TRBJ1-5; the D gene is possibly TRBD1 (5 bases). The CDR3 is made up of 14 amino acids. The V gene lost 7 bases and the J gene lost 5 bases, with 15 bases spanning the gap. Germline V gene lookup returns CDR1 LNHDA and CDR2 SQIVND (reference sequence). The CDR3: CASTLTGGYQPQHF. CDR3 nucleotide sequence: TGTGCCAGTACCCTCACAGGTGGTTATCAGCCCCAGCATTTT.

V gene TRBV5-5 combines with J gene TRBJ2-5; no clear D. The ends were cut back, 4 bases at V and 1 base at J, with 8 bases in the middle. The CDR3 is made up of 13 amino acids. Per germline, CDR1 SGHKS and CDR2 YYEKEE (reference sequence). The CDR3 DNA reads as TGTGCCAGCAGCGTCGAGAGCCAAGAGACCCAGTACTTC. It is translated as CASSVESQETQYF.

The chain couples TRBV7-9 to TRBJ2-7, with 9 bases that match TRBD1. This CDR3 comprises 16 residues. CDR1 and CDR2 from the germline V gene are SEHNR and FQNEAQ (reference sequence). V lost 1 base and J lost 7; bases outside the gene matches: 11. CDR3: CASSLDSGTGFGEQYF. In nucleotides, the CDR3 is TGTGCCAGCAGCTTAGACTCCGGGACAGGGTTTGGGGAGCAGTACTTC.

J is TRBJ1-1 and V is TRBV29-1; D might be TRBD1 (5 bases). Per the germline V gene, CDR1 is SQVTM and CDR2 is ANQGSEA. The CDR3 consists of 15 residues. The germline V and J ends were trimmed by 5 bases and 6 bases, with 22 bases remaining between them. The CDR3 region is CSVRDSPWGGSEAFF. For the CDR3, the DNA is TGCAGCGTTCGAGACTCCCCTTGGGGGGGGTCTGAAGCTTTCTTT.

The V gene is TRBV5-1, the J gene TRBJ1-4, with 10 bases matching TRBD1. V dropped 3 bases and J dropped 6; count of bases not matched to a gene: 2. The germline CDR1 and CDR2 sequences are SGHRS and YFSETQ. The length of the CDR3 is 14 residues. This chain's CDR3 is CASSSGTGDEKLFF. CDR3 coding DNA: TGCGCCAGCAGCTCCGGGACAGGGGATGAAAAACTGTTTTTT.

CDR3 bases: TGTGCCAGCAGCCCAGGGGCAGGGGGCAGGCCCCAGCATTTT. As protein: CASSPGAGGRPQHF. V and J are TRBV9 and TRBJ1-5, with 8 bases matching TRBD1. The germline gives CDR1 SGDLS, CDR2 YYNGEE. V lost 4 bases to trimming and J lost 9 bases; unmatched junction nucleotides: 9. The CDR3 has 14 amino acids.

This chain uses TRBV7-3 with TRBJ2-5, with D perhaps TRBD1 or TRBD2 (5 bases each). The CDR3 is 13 amino acids. Germline CDR1 is SGHTA and CDR2 is FQGTGA. Between the trimmed V and J ends, which lost 4 bases and 4 bases, there was a span of 10 bases. The CDR3 is CASSSMRGETQYF. In DNA form, the CDR3 reads TGTGCCAGCAGCTCCATGAGGGGAGAGACCCAGTACTTC. The full variable domain, in which reference TRBV7-3 and TRBJ2-5 provide the parts outside the CDR3, is GAGVSQTPSNKVTEKGKYVELRCDPISGHTALYWYRQSLGQGPEFLIYFQGTGAADDSGLPNDRFFAVRPEGSVSTLKIQRTERGDSAVYLCASSSMRGETQYFGPGTRLLVL.

The chain joins TRBV7-9 to TRBJ1-6; possibly TRBD1 for D (5 bases). The CDR3 sequence is 14 residues long. Germline values: CDR1 SEHNR, CDR2 FQNEAQ (reference sequence). V was clipped by 5 bases and J by 5 bases, with 10 bases between them. CDR3 sequence reads: CASSVGRNNSPLHF. The CDR3 region has the DNA TGTGCCAGCAGCGTGGGACGGAATAATTCACCCCTCCACTTT.

The chain has TRBV4-2 and TRBJ1-4; the D gene is possibly TRBD1 (6 bases). The CDR3 length is 16 residues. V was clipped by 2 bases and J by 6 bases, with 16 bases between them. Germline CDR1 is LGHNA and CDR2 is YNFKEQ. The CDR3 loop is CASSQTLDSIYEKLFF. For the CDR3, the DNA is TGTGCCAGCAGCCAAACTTTGGACAGTATTTATGAAAAACTGTTTTTT.

This clone has only a few counts. Here the CDR3 reads CASSFNGQGNSDEQFF. CDR3 sequence (DNA): TGTGCCAGCAGCTTTAATGGACAGGGGAATAGCGATGAGCAGTTCTTC. The gene calls are TRBV7-2 and TRBJ2-1; 9 bases align to TRBD1. Germline V CDR1 and CDR2: SGHTA, FQGNSA. The J segment lost 8 bases and the V segment lost 3 bases, leaving 11 bases of the junction unmatched. The CDR3 runs to 16 residues.

V is TRBV5-6 and J is TRBJ2-2; 7 bases map to TRBD2. The ends lost 2 bases at V and 0 bases at J; junction bases unmatched: 1. This CDR3 has 15 amino acids. Germline V gives CDR1 SGHDT, CDR2 YYEEEE. The chain's CDR3 is CASSFAGANTGELFF. For the CDR3, the DNA is TGTGCCAGCAGCTTTGCGGGAGCGAACACCGGGGAGCTGTTTTTT.

The chain couples TRBV6-6 to TRBJ1-2; D possibly corresponds to TRBD1 (6 bases). The CDR3 is 14 residues long. The germline V gene has CDR1 MNHNY and CDR2 SVGAGI (reference sequence). V lost 6 bases and J lost 5, with 16 bases in between. The CDR3 bases are TGTGCCAGCAGGCCTCACAGGGTTCGATATGGCTACACCTTC. This encodes CASRPHRVRYGYTF.

The rearrangement uses TRBV19 and TRBJ1-2, with a weak D call TRBD1 (6 bases). The CDR3 length is 12 residues. The germline gives CDR1 LNHDA, CDR2 SQIVND (reference sequence). Trimming shortened V by 8 bases and J by 4 bases, and 11 bases separated the two germline ends. In DNA form, the CDR3 reads TGTGCCAGTCAAGACAGGACCTATGGCTACACCTTC. Encoded protein: CASQDRTYGYTF.

This clone was counted once. The rearrangement uses TRBV20-1 and TRBJ2-5; 7 bases are a match to TRBD2. The CDR3 consists of 11 residues. The V segment lost 4 bases and the J segment 7 bases; nucleotides outside the gene matches: 3. From germline, CDR1 is DFQATT and CDR2 SNEGSKA (reference sequence). The CDR3 sequence is CSANREATQYF. CDR3 DNA: TGCAGTGCTAACCGGGAGGCGACCCAGTACTTC.

The gene calls are TRBV7-2 and TRBJ2-1; the match to TRBD2 covers 14 bases. This CDR3 is built from 17 residues. From germline, CDR1 is SGHTA and CDR2 FQGNSA. V lost 5 bases and J lost 6; bases outside the gene matches: 9. The chain's CDR3 is CASSPTIGLAGGNEQFF. The CDR3 DNA follows: TGTGCCAGCAGCCCCACCATAGGACTAGCGGGGGGCAATGAGCAGTTCTTC.

V and J are TRBV27 and TRBJ2-7; D is uncertain. In germline, CDR1 is MNHEY, CDR2 SMNVEV (reference sequence). The CDR3 has 13 amino acids. V shed 3 bases and J shed 5 bases, with 11 bases lying between them. CDR3 region: CASSFVEWDEQYF. CDR3 DNA: TGTGCCAGCAGTTTCGTTGAGTGGGACGAGCAGTACTTC.

The chain joins TRBV28 to TRBJ1-3; 9 bases are a match to TRBD1. This CDR3 has 19 amino acids. After removal of 4 bases from V and 3 bases from J, the junction contained 16 bases not matched to a gene. Per the germline V gene, CDR1 is MDHEN and CDR2 is SYDVKM. The CDR3 DNA reads as TGTGCCAGCAGTTCCCCCTTCGGACAGGGGCTCCTCTTTGGAAACACCATATATTTT. Residues: CASSSPFGQGLLFGNTIYF.

This clone was counted a few times. V gene TRBV7-3 combines with J gene TRBJ2-7, with D unclear. CDR1 is SGHTA and CDR2 is FQGTGA in the germline V gene. This CDR3 region has 14 residues. V was shortened by 5 bases and J by 2 bases, with 13 bases between the two germline ends. CDR3 protein: CASSPGSRAYEQYF. The DNA for the CDR3 is TGTGCCAGCAGCCCCGGGTCTCGAGCCTACGAGCAGTACTTC.

J is TRBJ2-7 and V is TRBV5-6, with a weak D call TRBD1 (6 bases). This CDR3 region has 13 residues. The germline gives CDR1 SGHDT, CDR2 YYEEEE. Trimming stripped 4 bases from V and 5 bases from J, with 13 bases between. CDR3 bases: TGTGCCAGCAGCCTTGGACAGTACGACGAGCAGTACTTC. Its translation: CASSLGQYDEQYF.

This rearrangement joins TRBV10-3 to TRBJ1-2; maybe TRBD1 (6 bases). The CDR3 consists of 13 residues. Trimming shortened V by 8 bases and J by 8 bases, and 18 bases separated the two germline ends. Germline V gene sequence: CDR1 ENHRY, CDR2 SYGVKD. The CDR3 DNA reads TGTGCCATCGGGGACGGGGGGGCTAGAGGCTACACCTTC. Its protein is CAIGDGGARGYTF.

This clone was detected only once. The chain recombines TRBV2 with TRBJ1-1; D remains ambiguous. V was trimmed by 4 bases and J by 1 base, leaving 7 bases between them. Germline loops: CDR1 SNHLY, CDR2 FYNNEI. The CDR3 is 13 amino acids. The CDR3 nucleotides read TGTGCCAGCAGTGTAAGATGGAACACTGAAGCTTTCTTT. Amino acids: CASSVRWNTEAFF.

This chain links TRBV6-4 with TRBJ2-3, with a possible D match to TRBD1 (6 bases). The germline CDR1 and CDR2 sequences are MRHNA and SNTAGT. V lost 3 bases to trimming and J lost 4 bases, with 14 bases between them. The CDR3 covers 15 residues. Written as DNA, the CDR3 is TGTGCCAGCAGTGAATCAGCACAGGGTGCAGATACGCAGTATTTT. Translated: CASSESAQGADTQYF.

This clone was counted once. The rearrangement uses TRBV10-3 and TRBJ2-5, with TRBD2 as a possible D gene (6 bases). Germline CDR1 ENHRY, CDR2 SYGVKD. The CDR3 is 14 residues long. The ends were cut back, 3 bases at V and 1 base at J, with 9 bases in the middle. CDR3 sequence reads: CAISDRRGQETQYF. The CDR3 bases are TGTGCCATCAGTGATAGGCGGGGCCAAGAGACCCAGTACTTC.

The chain combines TRBV5-8 with TRBJ1-2, with D unresolved. Trimming took 3 bases from V and 2 from J, leaving 14 bases between them. The CDR3 runs to 15 residues. Germline CDR1 is SGHTS and CDR2 is YDEGEE. The CDR3 DNA reads TGTGCCAGCAGCTCGGTCGATACGGAGAACTATGGCTACACCTTC. It codes for CASSSVDTENYGYTF.

The chain uses TRBV7-2 and TRBJ1-2; D possibly corresponds to TRBD1 (5 bases). Germline V gene lookup returns CDR1 SGHTA and CDR2 FQGNSA. Trimming shortened V by 5 bases and J by 0 bases, and 16 bases separated the two germline ends. The CDR3 sequence is 16 residues long. For the CDR3, the DNA is TGTGCCAGCAGCACGACCGGGACTCAAGCTAACTATGGCTACACCTTC. Protein: CASSTTGTQANYGYTF.

This clone was seen just once. The V call is TRBV27, the J call TRBJ1-2; TRBD1 aligns across 8 bases. The CDR3 is 16 residues long. CDR1 is MNHEY and CDR2 is SMNVEV in the germline V gene (reference sequence). After removal of 5 bases from V and 4 bases from J, the junction contained 12 bases not matched to a gene. The CDR3 region has the DNA TGTGCCAGCAGTCCCCTTGACAGGGGAATAGTCTATGGCTACACCTTC. Its translation is CASSPLDRGIVYGYTF.